The rows below give T cell receptor beta chains drawn from one sample of a study of blood T cell repertoires in COVID-19. TCRdb keeps only in-frame clones here, not all; method: immunoSEQ multiplex PCR. The sample carries about 84,000 clones, about 86% recorded once. Sequencing was done on a sample of peripheral blood. The receptors were gathered from a man at least 80 years old with active or convalescent COVID-19. Both conserved end residues are part of each CDR3. Each record gives: V gene, J gene, D gene, clone size, CDR3 DNA, CDR3 protein. D genes are given only for firm matches. Only some rows state a clone size, as once, few, many or a class for expanded clones.

V gene: TRBV7-6; J gene: TRBJ2-1; D gene: TRBD2; clone size: .; CDR3 DNA: TGTGCCAGCAGCCGGGGACTAGCGGGAGCGTATGAGCAGTTCTTC; CDR3 protein: CASSRGLAGAYEQFF
V gene: TRBV7-6; J gene: TRBJ2-7; D gene: .; clone size: .; CDR3 DNA: TGTGCCAGCAGCTCCGGAACATACAGGCGAGGAAGCTCCTACGAGCAGTACTTC; CDR3 protein: CASSSGTYRRGSSYEQYF
V gene: TRBV4-1; J gene: TRBJ1-2; D gene: TRBD1; clone size: once; CDR3 DNA: TGCGCCAGCAGCCAAGATGCGACAGGGAATGGCTACACCTTC; CDR3 protein: CASSQDATGNGYTF
V gene: TRBV7-6; J gene: TRBJ2-1; D gene: .; clone size: .; CDR3 DNA: TGTGCCAGCAGCTTAGTAGGCGGACTGGATGGTGAGCAGTTCTTC; CDR3 protein: CASSLVGGLDGEQFF
V gene: TRBV7-2; J gene: TRBJ2-2; D gene: TRBD2; clone size: .; CDR3 DNA: TGTGCCAGCAGTGGACTAGCGGGGAACACCGGGGAGCTGTTTTTT; CDR3 protein: CASSGLAGNTGELFF
V gene: TRBV7-2; J gene: TRBJ2-7; D gene: TRBD2; clone size: .; CDR3 DNA: TGTGCCAGCAGCTTATCGGGACTAGCGGGAGGAGGGGCCTCCTTCGAGCAGTACTTC; CDR3 protein: CASSLSGLAGGGASFEQYF
V gene: TRBV15; J gene: TRBJ2-5; D gene: .; clone size: .; CDR3 DNA: TGTGCCACCAGCAGAGCCACGGAGGAGCGGGCGGACTTC; CDR3 protein: CATSRATEERADF
V gene: TRBV15; J gene: TRBJ1-6; D gene: .; clone size: .; CDR3 DNA: TGTGCCACCAGCAGACTCGAGGCCGGTTCACCCCTCCACTTT; CDR3 protein: CATSRLEAGSPLHF
V gene: TRBV5-8; J gene: TRBJ1-4; D gene: TRBD1; clone size: few; CDR3 DNA: TGTGCCAGCAGCTTGTCCGACAGGGCACCCATTAATGAAAAACTGTTTTTT; CDR3 protein: CASSLSDRAPINEKLFF
V gene: TRBV5-1; J gene: TRBJ2-7; D gene: TRBD2; clone size: .; CDR3 DNA: TGCGCCAGCAGCTTGGCCCTAGCGGGAGAGGCCCCCTACGAGCAGTACTTC; CDR3 protein: CASSLALAGEAPYEQYF
V gene: TRBV6-2/TRBV6-3; J gene: TRBJ2-6; D gene: .; clone size: .; CDR3 DNA: TGTGCCAGCAGTTACTCGGGGGCCATCTCTGGGGCCAACGTCCTGACTTTC; CDR3 protein: CASSYSGAISGANVLTF
V gene: TRBV7-2; J gene: TRBJ1-2; D gene: TRBD1; clone size: .; CDR3 DNA: TGTGCCAGCAGCTCGGCGCCGATTACAGGGGAAAGCTACACCTTC; CDR3 protein: CASSSAPITGESYTF
V gene: TRBV20-1; J gene: TRBJ2-3; D gene: .; clone size: .; CDR3 DNA: TGCAGTGCTATCGTAGTGGATACGCAGTATTTT; CDR3 protein: CSAIVVDTQYF
V gene: TRBV29-1; J gene: TRBJ1-3; D gene: TRBD1; clone size: .; CDR3 DNA: TGCAGCGTTGTAGACAGGGCGAATGGAAACACCATATATTTT; CDR3 protein: CSVVDRANGNTIYF
V gene: TRBV28; J gene: TRBJ1-1; D gene: .; clone size: .; CDR3 DNA: TGTGCCAGCAGTAGGGGTTGGACTGAAGCTTTCTTT; CDR3 protein: CASSRGWTEAFF
V gene: TRBV9; J gene: TRBJ1-5; D gene: .; clone size: .; CDR3 DNA: TGTGCCAGCAGCGTAGCTGGGGGCGTCGGACAGCCCCAGCATTTT; CDR3 protein: CASSVAGGVGQPQHF
V gene: TRBV4-2; J gene: TRBJ1-5; D gene: TRBD1; clone size: .; CDR3 DNA: TGTGCCAGCAGCCAAGATGTGACAGGGATTCAGCCCCAGCATTTT; CDR3 protein: CASSQDVTGIQPQHF
V gene: TRBV5-5; J gene: TRBJ1-2; D gene: .; clone size: .; CDR3 DNA: TGTGCCAGCAGCTCCCTGGCTGGTCAGGAAGTTTACGATGGCTACACCTTC; CDR3 protein: CASSSLAGQEVYDGYTF
V gene: TRBV4-3; J gene: TRBJ1-1; D gene: .; clone size: once; CDR3 DNA: TGCGCCAGCAGCCCGGGACACAACACTGAAGCTTTCTTT; CDR3 protein: CASSPGHNTEAFF
V gene: TRBV3-1/TRBV3-2; J gene: TRBJ2-2; D gene: TRBD2; clone size: .; CDR3 DNA: TGTGCCAGCAGCGGAATGACTAGCCTATCCACCGGGGAGCTGTTTTTT; CDR3 protein: CASSGMTSLSTGELFF
V gene: TRBV7-2; J gene: TRBJ2-3; D gene: .; clone size: .; CDR3 DNA: TGTGCCAGCAGCCAAACTGGTACTGGTTCCCACACAGATACGCAGTATTTT; CDR3 protein: CASSQTGTGSHTDTQYF
V gene: TRBV4-1; J gene: TRBJ2-5; D gene: TRBD2; clone size: .; CDR3 DNA: TGCGCCAGCAGCCAAGATGGAGGGAGGGCCCTTAAGACCCAGTACTTC; CDR3 protein: CASSQDGGRALKTQYF
V gene: TRBV4-2; J gene: TRBJ2-1; D gene: TRBD2; clone size: few; CDR3 DNA: TGTGCCAGCAGCCAATTGTCTAGCGGGAGCCACAATGAGCAGTTCTTC; CDR3 protein: CASSQLSSGSHNEQFF
V gene: TRBV2; J gene: TRBJ2-3; D gene: TRBD1; clone size: .; CDR3 DNA: TGTGCCAGCAGTGCGGGACAGGGGGCTATTAATACGCAGTATTTT; CDR3 protein: CASSAGQGAINTQYF
V gene: TRBV21-1; J gene: TRBJ1-3; D gene: .; clone size: .; CDR3 DNA: TGTGCCAGCAGTCCGACAGAACCAGACTCTGGAAACACCATATATTTT; CDR3 protein: CASSPTEPDSGNTIYF
V gene: TRBV27; J gene: TRBJ2-3; D gene: .; clone size: .; CDR3 DNA: TGTGCCAGCAGTTGGGACATTTTCACAGATACGCAGTATTTT; CDR3 protein: CASSWDIFTDTQYF
V gene: TRBV5-1; J gene: TRBJ1-2; D gene: .; clone size: .; CDR3 DNA: TGCGCCAGCAGCTTGGGGGCAGTATCTGGCTACACCTTC; CDR3 protein: CASSLGAVSGYTF
V gene: TRBV19; J gene: TRBJ2-7; D gene: .; clone size: .; CDR3 DNA: TGTGCCAGTAGTATCAGGGGGCAGGGGACTAGCAGTGAGCAGTACTTC; CDR3 protein: CASSIRGQGTSSEQYF
V gene: TRBV27; J gene: TRBJ2-1; D gene: .; clone size: few; CDR3 DNA: TGTGCCAGCAGTCCCTCGGGAGAGCAGTTCTTC; CDR3 protein: CASSPSGEQFF
V gene: TRBV18; J gene: TRBJ1-4; D gene: TRBD1; clone size: once; CDR3 DNA: TGTGCCAGCTCACCACTTCAGGGGGCGGCAACTAATGAAAAACTGTTTTTT; CDR3 protein: CASSPLQGAATNEKLFF
V gene: TRBV2; J gene: TRBJ2-5; D gene: TRBD2; clone size: .; CDR3 DNA: TGTGCCAGCAGTGACCCTAGCGGGAGGGCCCGGGAGACCCAGTACTTC; CDR3 protein: CASSDPSGRARETQYF
V gene: TRBV2; J gene: TRBJ1-5; D gene: .; clone size: .; CDR3 DNA: TGTGCCAGCAGGGGGACACCCAGCAATCAGCCCCAGCATTTT; CDR3 protein: CASRGTPSNQPQHF
V gene: TRBV7-2; J gene: TRBJ2-5; D gene: TRBD2; clone size: .; CDR3 DNA: TGTGCCAGCAGCTCTGGGTTCACTAGCGGGACCCAGTACTTC; CDR3 protein: CASSSGFTSGTQYF
V gene: TRBV5-1; J gene: TRBJ2-1; D gene: .; clone size: .; CDR3 DNA: TGCGCCAGCAGCCCCGGGCTAGCCTTGGATGAGCAGTTCTTC; CDR3 protein: CASSPGLALDEQFF
V gene: TRBV19; J gene: TRBJ2-1; D gene: TRBD2; clone size: .; CDR3 DNA: TGTGCCAGTAGTATGGCCGGGACTAGGTCCCTCAATGAGCAGTTCTTC; CDR3 protein: CASSMAGTRSLNEQFF
V gene: TRBV4-1; J gene: TRBJ1-5; D gene: .; clone size: .; CDR3 DNA: TGCGCCAGCAGCCAAGCGGGGATACCAGGCAATCAGCCCCAGCATTTT; CDR3 protein: CASSQAGIPGNQPQHF
V gene: TRBV7-2; J gene: TRBJ2-7; D gene: TRBD2; clone size: .; CDR3 DNA: TGTGCCAGCAGCTTTAAGCGGGAGGTTTCCGAGCAGTACTTC; CDR3 protein: CASSFKREVSEQYF
V gene: TRBV19; J gene: TRBJ1-2; D gene: TRBD1; clone size: few; CDR3 DNA: TGTGCCAGTAGTATGGGACAGGAACGGGGCTATGGCTACACCTTC; CDR3 protein: CASSMGQERGYGYTF
V gene: TRBV15; J gene: TRBJ2-3; D gene: TRBD2; clone size: .; CDR3 DNA: TGTGCCACCAGCAGAGATTGGGCGGGAGGCGTGGCAGATACGCAGTATTTT; CDR3 protein: CATSRDWAGGVADTQYF
V gene: TRBV4-2; J gene: TRBJ2-1; D gene: .; clone size: .; CDR3 DNA: TGTGCCAGCAGCCAAGATCACAGGGCGACTGAGCAGTTCTTC; CDR3 protein: CASSQDHRATEQFF
V gene: TRBV27; J gene: TRBJ1-2; D gene: .; clone size: .; CDR3 DNA: TGTGCCAGCAGTACAGGAGCCCCAGGCGGCTACACCTTC; CDR3 protein: CASSTGAPGGYTF
V gene: TRBV27; J gene: TRBJ2-3; D gene: .; clone size: .; CDR3 DNA: TGTGCCAGCAGTTTACCAACCAGGGGTACGCAGTATTTT; CDR3 protein: CASSLPTRGTQYF
V gene: TRBV5-1; J gene: TRBJ2-2; D gene: TRBD2; clone size: .; CDR3 DNA: TGCGCCAGCAGCTCGGCGGGGGGCTACACCGGGGAGCTGTTTTTT; CDR3 protein: CASSSAGGYTGELFF
V gene: TRBV9; J gene: TRBJ2-2; D gene: .; clone size: .; CDR3 DNA: TGTGCCAGCAGCGGGCAGGTAGCGGATAACACCGGGGAGCTGTTTTTT; CDR3 protein: CASSGQVADNTGELFF
V gene: TRBV5-1; J gene: TRBJ2-1; D gene: TRBD2; clone size: .; CDR3 DNA: TGCGCCAGCAGCCAGACTAGCGGGGCCTACAATGAGCAGTTCTTC; CDR3 protein: CASSQTSGAYNEQFF
V gene: TRBV29-1; J gene: TRBJ2-5; D gene: TRBD2; clone size: few; CDR3 DNA: TGCAGCGTGCGGGCGGGAGGGTACCAAGAGACCCAGTACTTC; CDR3 protein: CSVRAGGYQETQYF
V gene: TRBV4-1; J gene: TRBJ2-7; D gene: TRBD2; clone size: .; CDR3 DNA: TGCGCCAGCAGGCGTTTTCTAGCGGGAGGTCCCTCCTACGAGCAGTACTTC; CDR3 protein: CASRRFLAGGPSYEQYF
V gene: TRBV14; J gene: TRBJ2-2; D gene: .; clone size: .; CDR3 DNA: TGTGCCAGCAGCCAAGATTTGATAGCCATGAGAAACACCGGGGAGCTGTTTTTT; CDR3 protein: CASSQDLIAMRNTGELFF
V gene: TRBV27; J gene: TRBJ2-7; D gene: .; clone size: .; CDR3 DNA: TGTGCCAGCAGTTTAACAGGACCCTACGAGCAGTACTTC; CDR3 protein: CASSLTGPYEQYF
V gene: TRBV4-1; J gene: TRBJ2-5; D gene: TRBD2; clone size: once; CDR3 DNA: TGCGCCAGCAGCCTACGGACTAGCGGCACCTTATACCTCCAAGAGACCCAGTACTTC; CDR3 protein: CASSLRTSGTLYLQETQYF
V gene: TRBV10-2; J gene: TRBJ2-1; D gene: TRBD2; clone size: .; CDR3 DNA: TGCGCCAGCAGACTAGGGACTAGCGGTGGTTTCGATGAGCAGTTCTTC; CDR3 protein: CASRLGTSGGFDEQFF
V gene: TRBV2; J gene: TRBJ1-4; D gene: TRBD1; clone size: .; CDR3 DNA: TGTGCCAGCAACCCAGACAGGGGTGCTAATGAAAAACTGTTTTTT; CDR3 protein: CASNPDRGANEKLFF
V gene: TRBV20-1; J gene: TRBJ2-3; D gene: .; clone size: .; CDR3 DNA: TGCAGTGCTAGTCGGGGGACTCACACAGATACGCAGTATTTT; CDR3 protein: CSASRGTHTDTQYF
V gene: TRBV13; J gene: TRBJ2-7; D gene: TRBD2; clone size: once; CDR3 DNA: TGTGCCAGCAGCTCCGACCTAAGCGGGAGGGCCTCCCACGAGCAGTACTTC; CDR3 protein: CASSSDLSGRASHEQYF
V gene: TRBV7-2; J gene: TRBJ1-5; D gene: .; clone size: .; CDR3 DNA: TGTGCCAGCAGCTTACATGGACGGGGTACCAATCAGCCCCAGCATTTT; CDR3 protein: CASSLHGRGTNQPQHF